A selection of T cell receptor beta chains follows, all from one sample in a study of OX40 agonist ivuxolimab in advanced cancers. Sequencing was performed with immunoSEQ multiplex PCR; in TCRdb, only in-frame clones are kept and a portion is missing. The sample comprises around 94,000 clones, 70% to 90% of which are singletons, and 3.5% to 4.5% rests with the top ten. The source was CD4+ or CD8+ T cells sorted from blood, collected in a trial of the OX40 agonist ivuxolimab. Source of these receptors: an adult with an advanced solid tumor such as melanoma, head and neck, liver or kidney cancer. The CDR3 runs from the conserved cysteine through the conserved F or W. The D gene is left open where the match is weak. Size is omitted from some rows. Given values are once, few, many or a class for expanded clones.

clone size	V gene	J gene	D gene	CDR3 DNA	CDR3 protein
NA	TRBV6-5	TRBJ2-7	NA	TGTGCCAGCAGCCGACTAAGGGTCGGCTACGAGCAGTACTTC	CASSRLRVGYEQYF
NA	TRBV7-9	TRBJ2-1	TRBD2	TGTGCCAGCAGCCCAACTAGCGGTAGCTCCTACAATGAGCAGTTCTTC	CASSPTSGSSYNEQFF
few	TRBV28	TRBJ1-4	TRBD1	TGTGCCAGCAGTTTATTAGACAGGGGTGAGGAAAAACTGTTTTTT	CASSLLDRGEEKLFF
NA	TRBV2	TRBJ2-5	NA	TGTGCCAGCAGCCCCGGGATCCAAGAGACCCAGTACTTC	CASSPGIQETQYF
NA	TRBV6-5	TRBJ1-5	NA	TGTGCCAGCAGTTACAGCCTCACCGGGCCCCAGCATTTT	CASSYSLTGPQHF
NA	TRBV12-5	TRBJ2-1	TRBD2	TGTGCTAGTGGTTTGGGCGGGAGCTCCTACAATGAGCAGTTCTTC	CASGLGGSSYNEQFF
few	TRBV11-3	TRBJ2-1	NA	TGTGCCAGCGCCCCCTATCCTTTCAATGAGCAGTTCTTC	CASAPYPFNEQFF
NA	TRBV6-5	TRBJ1-6	TRBD1	TGTGCCAGCAGTTACTCGGGGACAGGGGATTCACCCCTCCACTTT	CASSYSGTGDSPLHF
NA	TRBV19	TRBJ2-3	TRBD2	TGTGCCAGTAGTATAGGCGGGAGCCTCTCAGGAGATACGCAGTATTTT	CASSIGGSLSGDTQYF
NA	TRBV7-2	TRBJ1-1	TRBD1	TGTGCCAGCAGCGGACAGGGGGCAGAAACTGAAGCTTTCTTT	CASSGQGAETEAFF
few	TRBV7-2	TRBJ2-5	NA	TGTGCCAGCAGCTCCGACACGTACCAAGAGACCCAGTACTTC	CASSSDTYQETQYF